This T cell receptor (beta chain) stems from a study of blood T cell repertoires in COVID-19. In the study overall: Material from acute and convalescent COVID-19 was sourced from the United States, Italy and Spain. Sources were T cells, B-cell-depleted T cells, or PBMCs; the material itself was cDNA or gDNA.

As originally analysed: Using reference gene primer amplification, nucleated cell counts were estimated. Produced via immunoSEQ multiplex PCR; TCRdb's table is partial and in-frame only. Clone size and V and J calls were adopted from that table, with D and trimming inferred from the DNA. This table has 80,000 or so clones, 81% appearing once. This clone was detected a few times. The receptor comes from an older man with acute or convalescent COVID-19. The material sequenced was peripheral blood.

This CDR3 is CASEPGGPSSEAFF. The CDR3, as DNA: TGCGCCAGTGAACCAGGAGGGCCCTCCTCTGAAGCTTTCTTT. V gene TRBV5-1 combines with J gene TRBJ1-1, with D unclear. Trimming left V 8 bases short and J 6 bases short, with 20 bases between. The CDR3 loop spans 14 amino acids. The germline V gene has CDR1 SGHRS and CDR2 YFSETQ.